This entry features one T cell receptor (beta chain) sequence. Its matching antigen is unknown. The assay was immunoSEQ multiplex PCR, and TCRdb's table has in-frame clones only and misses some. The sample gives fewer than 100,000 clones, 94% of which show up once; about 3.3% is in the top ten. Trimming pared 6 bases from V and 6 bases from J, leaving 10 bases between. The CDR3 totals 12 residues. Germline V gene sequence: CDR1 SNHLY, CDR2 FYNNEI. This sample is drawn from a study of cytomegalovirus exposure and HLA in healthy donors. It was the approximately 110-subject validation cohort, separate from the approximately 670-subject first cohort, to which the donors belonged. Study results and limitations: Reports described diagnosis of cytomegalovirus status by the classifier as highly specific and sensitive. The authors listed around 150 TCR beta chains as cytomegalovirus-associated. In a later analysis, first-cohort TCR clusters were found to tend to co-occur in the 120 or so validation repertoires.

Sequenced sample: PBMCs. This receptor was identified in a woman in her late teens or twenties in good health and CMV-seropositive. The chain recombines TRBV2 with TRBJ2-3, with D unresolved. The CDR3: CASRPFEDTQYF. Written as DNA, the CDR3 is TGTGCCAGCAGGCCCTTTGAGGATACGCAGTATTTT.